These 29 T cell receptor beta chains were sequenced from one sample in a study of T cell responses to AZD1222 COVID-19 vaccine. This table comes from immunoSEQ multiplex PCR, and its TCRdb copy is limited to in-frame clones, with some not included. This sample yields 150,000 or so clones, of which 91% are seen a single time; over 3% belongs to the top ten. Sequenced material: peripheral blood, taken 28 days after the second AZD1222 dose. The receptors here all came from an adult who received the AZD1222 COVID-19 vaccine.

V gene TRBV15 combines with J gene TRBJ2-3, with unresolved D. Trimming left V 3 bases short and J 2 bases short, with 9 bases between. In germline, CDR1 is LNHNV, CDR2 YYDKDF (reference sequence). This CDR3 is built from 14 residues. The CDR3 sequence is CATSSPTFTDTQYF. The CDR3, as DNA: TGTGCCACCAGCAGCCCGACTTTCACAGATACGCAGTATTTT.

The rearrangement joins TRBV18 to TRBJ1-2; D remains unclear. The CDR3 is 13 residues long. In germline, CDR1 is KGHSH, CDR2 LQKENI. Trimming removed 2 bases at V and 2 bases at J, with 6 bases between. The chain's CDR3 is CASSPDANYGYTF. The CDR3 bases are TGTGCCAGCTCACCAGACGCGAACTATGGCTACACCTTC. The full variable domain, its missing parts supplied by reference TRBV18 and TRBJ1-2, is NAGVMQNPRHLVRRRGQEARLRCSPMKGHSHVYWYRQLPEEGLKFMVYLQKENIIDESGMPKERFSAEFPKEGPSILRIQQVVRGDSAAYFCASSPDANYGYTFGSGTRLTVV.

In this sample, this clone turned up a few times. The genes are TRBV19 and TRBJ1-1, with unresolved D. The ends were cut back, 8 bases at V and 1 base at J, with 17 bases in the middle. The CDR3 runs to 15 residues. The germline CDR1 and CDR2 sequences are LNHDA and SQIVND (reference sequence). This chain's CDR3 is CASYVGLSQNTEAFF. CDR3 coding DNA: TGTGCCAGTTATGTGGGTCTCTCACAGAACACTGAAGCTTTCTTT.

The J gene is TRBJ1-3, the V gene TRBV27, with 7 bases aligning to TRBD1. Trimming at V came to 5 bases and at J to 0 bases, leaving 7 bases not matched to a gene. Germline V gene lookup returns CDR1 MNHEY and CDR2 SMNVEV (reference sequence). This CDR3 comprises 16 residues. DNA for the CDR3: TGTGCCAGCAGTCGGCCGCGGACAGGCTCTGGAAACACCATATATTTT. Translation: CASSRPRTGSGNTIYF.

CDR3 sequence (DNA): TGCGCCAGCAGCAAACGGACGGCCTCCACCTTC. This codes for CASSKRTASTF. This rearrangement joins TRBV4-1 to TRBJ1-2; D unclear. This CDR3 region has 11 residues. V was pared by 5 bases and J by 13 bases, with 14 bases between. The V gene's germline CDR1 is MGHRA and CDR2 YSYEKL.

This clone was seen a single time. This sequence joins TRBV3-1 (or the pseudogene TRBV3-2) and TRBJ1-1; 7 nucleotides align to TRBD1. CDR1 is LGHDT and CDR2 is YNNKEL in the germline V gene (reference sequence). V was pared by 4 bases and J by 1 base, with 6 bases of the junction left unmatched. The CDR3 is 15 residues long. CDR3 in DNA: TGTGCCAGCAGCCTTAGGCGACAGGGGAACACTGAAGCTTTCTTT. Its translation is CASSLRRQGNTEAFF.

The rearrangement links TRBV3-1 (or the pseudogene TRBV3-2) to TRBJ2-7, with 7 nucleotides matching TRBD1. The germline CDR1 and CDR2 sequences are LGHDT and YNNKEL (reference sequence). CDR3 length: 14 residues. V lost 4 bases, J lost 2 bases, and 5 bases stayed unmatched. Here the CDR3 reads CASSRGGQPYEQYF. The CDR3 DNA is TGTGCCAGCAGCCGAGGGGGCCAGCCCTACGAGCAGTACTTC.

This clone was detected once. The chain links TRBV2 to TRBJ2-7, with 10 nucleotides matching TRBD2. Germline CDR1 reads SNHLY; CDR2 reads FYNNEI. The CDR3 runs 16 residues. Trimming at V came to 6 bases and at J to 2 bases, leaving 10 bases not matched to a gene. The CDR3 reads CASRNDLLAGAYEQYF. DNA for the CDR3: TGTGCCAGCAGGAATGATTTGCTAGCGGGAGCCTACGAGCAGTACTTC.

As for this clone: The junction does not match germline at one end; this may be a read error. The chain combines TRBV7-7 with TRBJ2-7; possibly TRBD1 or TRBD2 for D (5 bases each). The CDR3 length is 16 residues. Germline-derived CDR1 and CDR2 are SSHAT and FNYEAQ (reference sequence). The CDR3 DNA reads TGTGCTAGCAGCTTAGGGGAGTTGGCTATCTTGGGGGAGCAGTACTTC. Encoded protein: CASSLGELAILGEQYF.

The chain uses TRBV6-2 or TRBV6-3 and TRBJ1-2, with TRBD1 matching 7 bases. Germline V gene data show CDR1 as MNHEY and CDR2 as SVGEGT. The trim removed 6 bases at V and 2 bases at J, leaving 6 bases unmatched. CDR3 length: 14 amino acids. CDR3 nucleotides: TGTGCCAGCAGCCGACAGGGTAGGAACTATGGCTACACCTTC. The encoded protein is CASSRQGRNYGYTF.

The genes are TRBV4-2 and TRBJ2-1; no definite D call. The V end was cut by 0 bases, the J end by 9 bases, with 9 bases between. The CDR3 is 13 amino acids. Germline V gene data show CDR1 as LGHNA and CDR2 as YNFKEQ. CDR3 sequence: CASSQDWEAEQFF. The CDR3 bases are TGTGCCAGCAGCCAAGATTGGGAAGCTGAGCAGTTCTTC.

CDR3 sequence: CASKYFVGGTTNEQFF. DNA of the CDR3: TGCGCCAGCAAATACTTCGTGGGAGGGACAACTAATGAGCAGTTCTTC. This chain connects TRBV10-2 to TRBJ2-1; tentative D call: TRBD2 (7 bases). This CDR3 is 16 amino acids long. Trimming removed 7 bases at V and 7 bases at J, with 23 bases between. The germline V gene has CDR1 WSHSY and CDR2 SAAADI.

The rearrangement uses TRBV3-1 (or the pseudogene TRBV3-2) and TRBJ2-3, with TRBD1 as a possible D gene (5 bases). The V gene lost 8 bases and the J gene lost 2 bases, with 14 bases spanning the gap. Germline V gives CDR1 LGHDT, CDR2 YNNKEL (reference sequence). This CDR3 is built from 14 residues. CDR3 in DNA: TGTGCCAGCGGACCTCTTGGGGCCACAGATACGCAGTATTTT. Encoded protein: CASGPLGATDTQYF.

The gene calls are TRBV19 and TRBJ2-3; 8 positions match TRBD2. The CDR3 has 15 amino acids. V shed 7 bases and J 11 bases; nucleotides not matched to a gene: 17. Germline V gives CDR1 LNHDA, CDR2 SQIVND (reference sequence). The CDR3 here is CASTITSGNQIRQYF. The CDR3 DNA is TGTGCCAGTACCATCACTAGCGGAAATCAGATACGGCAGTATTTT.

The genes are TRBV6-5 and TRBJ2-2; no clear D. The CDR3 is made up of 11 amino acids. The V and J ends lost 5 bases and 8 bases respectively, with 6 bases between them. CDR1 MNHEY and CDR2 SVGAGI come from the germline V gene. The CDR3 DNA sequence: TGTGCCAGCAGTACCCTTGGGGAGCTGTTTTTT. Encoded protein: CASSTLGELFF.

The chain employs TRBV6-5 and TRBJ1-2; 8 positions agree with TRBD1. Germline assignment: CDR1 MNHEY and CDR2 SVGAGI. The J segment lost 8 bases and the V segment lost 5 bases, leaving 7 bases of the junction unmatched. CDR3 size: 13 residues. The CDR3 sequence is CASSRGQERGYTF. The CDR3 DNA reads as TGTGCCAGCAGTCGGGGACAGGAAAGAGGCTACACCTTC.

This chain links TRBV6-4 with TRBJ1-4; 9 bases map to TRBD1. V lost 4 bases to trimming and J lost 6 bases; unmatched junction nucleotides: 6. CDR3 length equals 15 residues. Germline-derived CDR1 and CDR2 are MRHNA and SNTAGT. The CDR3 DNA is TGTGCCAGCAGTGTTACAGGGGGCGCGGATGAAAAACTGTTTTTT. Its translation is CASSVTGGADEKLFF.

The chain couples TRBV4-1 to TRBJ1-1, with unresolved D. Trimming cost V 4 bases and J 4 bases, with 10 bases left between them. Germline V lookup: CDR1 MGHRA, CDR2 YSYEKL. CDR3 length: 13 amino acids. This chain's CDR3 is CASSRSTPTEAFF. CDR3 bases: TGCGCCAGCAGCCGCTCAACCCCCACTGAAGCTTTCTTT.

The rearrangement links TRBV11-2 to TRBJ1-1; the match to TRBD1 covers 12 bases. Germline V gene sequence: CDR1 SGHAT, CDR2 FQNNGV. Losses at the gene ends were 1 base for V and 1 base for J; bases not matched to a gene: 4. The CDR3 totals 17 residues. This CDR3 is CASSLVGQGAENTEAFF. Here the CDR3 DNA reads TGTGCCAGCAGCTTAGTGGGACAGGGGGCAGAGAACACTGAAGCTTTCTTT.

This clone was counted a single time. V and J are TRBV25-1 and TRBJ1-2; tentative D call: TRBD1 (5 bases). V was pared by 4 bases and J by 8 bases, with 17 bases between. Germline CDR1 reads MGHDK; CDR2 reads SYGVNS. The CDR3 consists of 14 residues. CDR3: CASSVTGLGGGYTF. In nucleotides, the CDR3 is TGTGCCAGCAGTGTAACAGGACTAGGAGGGGGCTACACCTTC.

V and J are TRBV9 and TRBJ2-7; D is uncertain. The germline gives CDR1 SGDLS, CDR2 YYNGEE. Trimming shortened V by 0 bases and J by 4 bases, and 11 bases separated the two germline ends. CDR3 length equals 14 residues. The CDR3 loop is CASSVGPDPYEQYF. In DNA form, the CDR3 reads TGTGCCAGCAGCGTAGGCCCAGACCCATACGAGCAGTACTTC.

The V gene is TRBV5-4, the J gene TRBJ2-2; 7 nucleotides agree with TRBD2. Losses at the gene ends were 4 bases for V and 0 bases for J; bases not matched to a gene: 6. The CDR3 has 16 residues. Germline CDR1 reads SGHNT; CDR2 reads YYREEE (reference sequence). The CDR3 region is CASSRQSGANTGELFF. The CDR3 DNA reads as TGTGCCAGCAGCCGCCAGAGCGGGGCGAACACCGGGGAGCTGTTTTTT.

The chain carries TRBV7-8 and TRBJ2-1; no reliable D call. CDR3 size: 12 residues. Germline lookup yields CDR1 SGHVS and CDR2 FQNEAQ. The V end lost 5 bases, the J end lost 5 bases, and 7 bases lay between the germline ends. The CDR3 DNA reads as TGTGCCAGCAGCCCCGATGACAATGAGCAGTTCTTC. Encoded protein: CASSPDDNEQFF.

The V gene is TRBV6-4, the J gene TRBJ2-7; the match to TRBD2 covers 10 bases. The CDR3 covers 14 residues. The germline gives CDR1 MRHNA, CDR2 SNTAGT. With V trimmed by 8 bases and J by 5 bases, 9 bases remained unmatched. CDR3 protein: CASSSSGGSNEQYF. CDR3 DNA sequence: TGTGCCAGCTCGTCTAGCGGGGGCTCTAACGAGCAGTACTTC.

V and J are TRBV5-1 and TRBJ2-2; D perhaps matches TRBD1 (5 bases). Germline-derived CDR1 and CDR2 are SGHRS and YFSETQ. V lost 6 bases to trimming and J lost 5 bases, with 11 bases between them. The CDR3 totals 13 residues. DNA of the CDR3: TGCGCCAGCAACGACAGTCCTACCGGGGAGCTGTTTTTT. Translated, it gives CASNDSPTGELFF.

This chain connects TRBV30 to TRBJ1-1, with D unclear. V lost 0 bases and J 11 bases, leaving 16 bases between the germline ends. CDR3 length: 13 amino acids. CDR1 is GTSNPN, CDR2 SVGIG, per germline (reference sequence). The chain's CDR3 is CAWSVTLQLPAFF. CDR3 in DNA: TGTGCCTGGAGTGTTACATTGCAGCTTCCGGCTTTCTTT.

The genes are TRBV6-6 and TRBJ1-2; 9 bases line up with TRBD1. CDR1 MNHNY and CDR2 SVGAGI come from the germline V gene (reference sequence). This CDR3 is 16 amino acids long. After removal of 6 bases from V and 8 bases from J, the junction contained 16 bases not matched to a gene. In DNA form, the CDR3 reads TGTGCCAGCAGCCCCGACCTAGAAGACAGGGGGAAGGGCTACACCTTC. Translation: CASSPDLEDRGKGYTF.

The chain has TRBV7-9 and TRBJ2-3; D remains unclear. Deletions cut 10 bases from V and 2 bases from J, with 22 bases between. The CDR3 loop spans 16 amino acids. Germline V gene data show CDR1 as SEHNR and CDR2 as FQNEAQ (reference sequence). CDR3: CAKNPPSEPLTDTQYF. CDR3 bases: TGTGCCAAAAATCCCCCCAGCGAACCACTCACAGATACGCAGTATTTT.

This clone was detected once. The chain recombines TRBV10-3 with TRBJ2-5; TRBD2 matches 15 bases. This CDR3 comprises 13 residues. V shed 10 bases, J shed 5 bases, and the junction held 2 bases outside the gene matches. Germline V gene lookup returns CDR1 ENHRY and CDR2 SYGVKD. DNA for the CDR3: TGTGCCACAGGGACTAGCGGGAGGGAGACCCAGTACTTC. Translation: CATGTSGRETQYF.